This is a list of T cell receptor beta chains from one sample in a study of T cell changes during pregnancy in multiple sclerosis. The table came from immunoSEQ multiplex PCR; TCRdb's copy has only in-frame clones and leaves some out. Of 76,000 or so clones listed, about 94% are singletons. This material consisted of peripheral blood, taken in the second trimester of pregnancy. The receptors shown here come from a female donor in good health, enrolled as a control in a pregnancy study. The CDR3 runs from the conserved cysteine through the conserved F or W. The order of the fields is clone size, V gene, J gene, D gene, CDR3 protein, CDR3 DNA. A D gene is named only where the DNA matches it firmly. Clone size is not always given. Where it is, it says once, few, many or a class for expanded clones.

.	TRBV7-9	TRBJ2-6	.	CASSSHIRRTGSGANVLTF	TGTGCCAGCAGCTCCCACATCCGCCGGACGGGGTCTGGGGCCAACGTCCTGACTTTC
.	TRBV7-8	TRBJ2-5	.	CASSENAGLIGSQETQYF	TGTGCCAGCAGCGAGAACGCGGGGCTGATAGGGAGTCAAGAGACCCAGTACTTC
.	TRBV30	TRBJ1-2	.	CAWSGFREGYGYGYTF	TGTGCCTGGAGTGGATTCAGGGAGGGCTACGGGTATGGCTACACCTTC
.	TRBV7-9	TRBJ2-7	TRBD1	CASSLTTGTGLYEQYF	TGTGCCAGCAGCTTGACCACTGGGACAGGGCTCTACGAGCAGTACTTC
few	TRBV6-6	TRBJ1-4	.	CAGRQDANEKLFF	TGTGCCGGACGACAGGACGCTAATGAAAAACTGTTTTTT
.	TRBV30	TRBJ1-1	.	CAWSVGQGSTEAFF	TGTGCCTGGAGTGTAGGTCAGGGAAGCACTGAAGCTTTCTTT
.	TRBV20-1	TRBJ2-5	.	CSAEVEETQYF	TGCAGTGCCGAGGTAGAAGAGACCCAGTACTTC
once	TRBV6-6	TRBJ2-1	TRBD1	CASSIGQGIDEQFF	TGTGCCAGCAGTATCGGACAGGGGATTGATGAGCAGTTCTTC
.	TRBV7-9	TRBJ2-1	.	CASSLDMDYEQFF	TGTGCCAGCAGCTTAGATATGGACTATGAGCAGTTCTTC
.	TRBV18	TRBJ1-2	.	CASSPSSPYGYTF	TGTGCCAGCTCACCGAGCTCACCTTATGGCTACACCTTC